A single TCR beta chain is shown here with its context. In building TCR beta libraries, iRepertoire HTBI primers were used together with Arm-PCR of CDR3 regions. A single record per CDR3 protein comes from TCRdb applying MiXCR to the multiplex PCR reads. The sample shows 350,000 to 450,000 distinct CDR3 sequences, around 15% of them seen only once. As for time point: newly diagnosed GD, antithyroid drugs for less than 3 months. From RNA extracted from PBMCs, the TCR library was made. The CDR3 contains 18 residues. V was pared by 4 bases and J by 1 base, with 24 bases between. Per germline, CDR1 SQVTM and CDR2 ANQGSEA. The sample is drawn from a study of regulatory T cells in long-lasting Graves disease. This sample was also put to use in a study of T cells in Graves' hyperthyroidism and ophthalmopathy. According to that study: Hyperthyroidism was newly diagnosed in patients aged 18 to 65 (duration under 2 months). A first-round RT-PCR of the TCR CDR3 used the HTBI primer set.

This TCR was recovered from a man in his forties or fifties with Graves disease. The sample consisted of peripheral blood mononuclear cells (PBMCs), taken at new diagnosis, from a patient treated with antithyroid drugs. The chain links TRBV29-1 to TRBJ2-3; D uncertain. The CDR3 protein is CSVVTRSRPDRGTDTQYF. CDR3 nucleotides: TGCAGCGTTGTTACTCGTTCTAGGCCAGACCGGGGCACAGATACGCAGTATTTT.